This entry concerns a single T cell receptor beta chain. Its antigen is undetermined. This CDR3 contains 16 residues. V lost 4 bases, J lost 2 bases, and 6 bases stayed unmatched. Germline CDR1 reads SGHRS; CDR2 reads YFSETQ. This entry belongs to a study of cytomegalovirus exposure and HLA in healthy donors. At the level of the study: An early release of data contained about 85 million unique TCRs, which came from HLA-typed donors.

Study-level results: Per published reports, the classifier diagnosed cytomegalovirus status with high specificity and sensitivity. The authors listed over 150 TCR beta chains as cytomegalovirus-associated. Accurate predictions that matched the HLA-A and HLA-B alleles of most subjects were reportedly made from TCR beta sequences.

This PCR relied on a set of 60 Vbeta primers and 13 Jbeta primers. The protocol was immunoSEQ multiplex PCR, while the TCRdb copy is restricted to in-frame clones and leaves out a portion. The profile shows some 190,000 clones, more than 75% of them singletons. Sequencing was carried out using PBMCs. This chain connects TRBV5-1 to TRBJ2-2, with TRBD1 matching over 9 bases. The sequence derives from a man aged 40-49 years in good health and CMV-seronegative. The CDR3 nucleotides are TGCGCCAGCAGCCTACAGGGACAGGGCAACACCGGGGAGCTGTTTTTT. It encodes CASSLQGQGNTGELFF.